The entry below gives a single T cell receptor (beta chain) sequence along with its context. Generated by immunoSEQ multiplex PCR, the TCRdb table keeps only in-frame clones and is missing some. The sample holds about 70,000 clones; 84% are singletons and the top ten take approximately 2.9%. This entry comes from a study of control samples from healthy donors and cancer patients. The CDR3 is 13 amino acids. The V gene end was trimmed by 6 bases and the J gene end by 7 bases; junction bases not matched to a gene: 7. The sequenced sample was PBMCs. This clonotype was sampled from a woman aged 45-60 years with lung cancer. This chain uses TRBV12-3 or TRBV12-4 with TRBJ1-2; the match to TRBD1 covers 8 bases. CDR3 loop: CASSQDRVGGYTF. DNA for the CDR3: TGTGCCAGCAGCCAGGACAGGGTGGGTGGCTACACCTTC.